This TCR beta chain was recovered during a study of shared T cell receptors in the human thymus. Data came from immunoSEQ multiplex PCR; TCRdb stores just in-frame clones and leaves some out. This repertoire shows hundreds of thousands of clones, roughly 90% found once; its top ten account for about 0.01%. V lost 0 bases, J lost 4 bases, and 10 bases lay in between. Germline V gene sequence: CDR1 SGHDT, CDR2 YYEEEE. This CDR3 has 14 amino acids. The same sample was also studied in work on human thymus T cells. According to that study: Samples came from healthy Finnish infants during open corrective cardiac surgery. From resections taken during corrective heart surgery, the thymus tissue was obtained. Among thymic and blood repertoires, usage of V and J genes appeared biased. Unrelated individuals reportedly shared highly overlapping thymic TCR repertoires.

The clonotype originates from a boy less than two years old with a congenital heart defect. Sequenced sample: thymocytes. This rearrangement joins TRBV5-6 to TRBJ1-2; D possibly corresponds to TRBD1 (6 bases). The CDR3, as DNA: TGTGCCAGCAGCTTGGTGCCCAGGGGCTATGGCTACACCTTC. Translated, it gives CASSLVPRGYGYTF.